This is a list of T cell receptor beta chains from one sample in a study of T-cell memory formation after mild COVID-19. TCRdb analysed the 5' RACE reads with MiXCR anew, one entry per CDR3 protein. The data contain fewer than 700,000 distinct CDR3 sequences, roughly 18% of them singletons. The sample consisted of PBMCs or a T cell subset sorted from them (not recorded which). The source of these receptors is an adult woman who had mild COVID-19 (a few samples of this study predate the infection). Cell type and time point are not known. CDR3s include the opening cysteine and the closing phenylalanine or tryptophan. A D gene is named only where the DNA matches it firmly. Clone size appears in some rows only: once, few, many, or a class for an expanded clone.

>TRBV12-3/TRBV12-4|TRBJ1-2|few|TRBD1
CASARQGIYGYTF
TGTGCCAGCGCCCGACAGGGAATCTATGGCTACACCTTC
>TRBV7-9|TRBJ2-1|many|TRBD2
CASSLAGGSDEQFF
TGTGCCAGCAGCTTAGCGGGAGGGTCGGATGAGCAGTTCTTC
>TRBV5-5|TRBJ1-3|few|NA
CASSYWDSGNTIYF
TGTGCCAGCAGCTATTGGGACTCTGGAAACACCATATATTTT
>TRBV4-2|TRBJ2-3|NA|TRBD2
CASSQDRGGAYTDTQYF
TGTGCCAGCAGCCAAGATCGGGGGGGGGCATACACAGATACGCAGTATTTT
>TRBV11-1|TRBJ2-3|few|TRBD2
CASGIAGGLTDTQYF
TGTGCCAGCGGAATAGCGGGGGGCCTGACAGATACGCAGTATTTT
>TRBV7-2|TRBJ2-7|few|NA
CASSLFQGGTYEQYF
TGTGCCAGCAGCCTCTTCCAAGGGGGGACCTACGAGCAGTACTTC
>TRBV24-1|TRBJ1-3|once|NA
CATSESWGNTIYF
TGTGCCACCAGTGAGTCCTGGGGAAACACCATATATTTT
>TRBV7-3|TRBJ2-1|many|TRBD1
CASSWTGGEGNEQFF
TGTGCCAGCAGCTGGACAGGGGGCGAGGGCAATGAGCAGTTCTTC
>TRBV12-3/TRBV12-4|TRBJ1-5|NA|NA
CASSFGGLMNQPQHF
TGTGCCAGCAGTTTCGGGGGACTGATGAATCAGCCCCAGCATTTT
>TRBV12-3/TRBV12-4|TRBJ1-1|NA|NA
CASSESGINTEAFF
TGTGCCAGCAGTGAGTCAGGGATCAACACTGAAGCTTTCTTT
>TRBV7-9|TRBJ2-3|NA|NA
CASSSSWGISTDTQYF
TGTGCCAGCAGCTCCTCTTGGGGGATTAGCACAGATACGCAGTATTTT
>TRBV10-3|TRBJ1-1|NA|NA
CAISKGSGRTEAFF
TGTGCCATCAGTAAGGGGTCCGGTAGAACTGAAGCTTTCTTT
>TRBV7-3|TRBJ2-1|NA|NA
CASSPVGSGSNEQFF
TGTGCCAGCAGTCCTGTTGGGTCCGGCAGCAATGAGCAGTTCTTC
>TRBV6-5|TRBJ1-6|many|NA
CASRTRDNYSPLHF
TGTGCCAGCAGGACCCGGGACAACTACTCACCCCTCCACTTT
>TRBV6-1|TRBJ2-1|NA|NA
CASTEDARYSNEQFF
TGTGCCAGCACGGAGGACGCCCGATACAGCAATGAGCAGTTCTTC
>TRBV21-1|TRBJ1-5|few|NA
CASSPMDDRDRGNQPQHF
TGTGCCAGCAGCCCCATGGACGACCGGGACCGGGGTAATCAGCCCCAGCATTTT
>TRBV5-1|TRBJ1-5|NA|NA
CASSAQGLSNQPQHF
TGCGCCAGCAGCGCACAGGGCTTAAGCAATCAGCCCCAGCATTTT
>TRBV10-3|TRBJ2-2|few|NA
CAISDERGQINTGELFF
TGTGCCATCAGTGATGAGAGAGGACAGATTAACACCGGGGAGCTGTTTTTT
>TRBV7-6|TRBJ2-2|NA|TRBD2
CASSPLAGGDYGELFF
TGTGCCAGCAGCCCACTAGCGGGAGGGGACTACGGGGAGCTGTTTTTT
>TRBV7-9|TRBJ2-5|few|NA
CASSPAGTYQETQYF
TGTGCCAGCAGCCCTGCGGGAACGTACCAAGAGACCCAGTACTTC
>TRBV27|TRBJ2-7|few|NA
CASSPGLGRGEQYF
TGTGCCAGCAGTCCAGGATTAGGAAGGGGCGAGCAGTACTTC
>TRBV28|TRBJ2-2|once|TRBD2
CASSLFGLAQNTGELFF
TGTGCCAGCAGTTTATTTGGACTAGCGCAGAACACCGGGGAGCTGTTTTTT
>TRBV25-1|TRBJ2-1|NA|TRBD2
CASSDTPGTSGGTTYNEQFF
TGTGCCAGCAGTGATACACCCGGGACTAGCGGGGGGACTACCTACAATGAGCAGTTCTTC
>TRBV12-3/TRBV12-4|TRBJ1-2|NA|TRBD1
CASSRGQGASGYTF
TGTGCCAGCAGTAGGGGACAGGGTGCAAGCGGCTACACCTTC
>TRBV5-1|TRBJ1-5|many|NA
CASSLGGRSQPQHF
TGCGCCAGCAGCTTGGGGGGGCGCAGCCAGCCCCAGCATTTT
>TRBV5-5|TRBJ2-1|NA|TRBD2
CASSAVGGGHYNEQFF
TGTGCCAGCAGTGCGGTCGGCGGGGGGCATTACAATGAGCAGTTCTTC
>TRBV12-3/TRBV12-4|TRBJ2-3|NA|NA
CASSFPNPSTDTQYF
TGTGCCAGCAGTTTCCCAAACCCTAGCACAGATACGCAGTATTTT
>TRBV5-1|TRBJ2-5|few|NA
CASSSTRVGLQETQYF
TGCGCCAGCAGCTCGACAAGAGTGGGCCTCCAAGAGACCCAGTACTTC
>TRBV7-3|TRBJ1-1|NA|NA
CASSYDRNTEAFF
TGTGCCAGCAGTTACGACCGGAACACTGAAGCTTTCTTT
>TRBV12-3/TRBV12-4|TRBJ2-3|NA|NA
CASSTGPLPSTDTQYF
TGTGCCAGCAGTACCGGACCACTCCCTAGCACAGATACGCAGTATTTT
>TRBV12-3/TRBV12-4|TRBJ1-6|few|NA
CASSLQVGYNSPLHF
TGTGCCAGCAGTTTACAGGTTGGCTATAATTCACCCCTCCACTTT
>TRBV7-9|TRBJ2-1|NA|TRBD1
CASSITGQGANNEQFF
TGTGCCAGCAGCATCACAGGACAGGGGGCCAACAATGAGCAGTTCTTC
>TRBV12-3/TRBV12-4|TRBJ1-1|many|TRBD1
CASSLTGGANEAFF
TGTGCCAGCAGTTTGACAGGGGGCGCGAATGAAGCTTTCTTT
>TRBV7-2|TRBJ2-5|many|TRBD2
CASSLYLAGKETQYF
TGTGCCAGCAGCTTATATCTAGCGGGAAAAGAGACCCAGTACTTC
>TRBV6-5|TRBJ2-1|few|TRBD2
CASRRGLAGKGEQFF
TGTGCCAGCAGGCGGGGACTAGCGGGAAAGGGTGAGCAGTTCTTC
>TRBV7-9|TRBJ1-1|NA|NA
CASSLADGLNTEAFF
TGTGCCAGCAGCTTAGCTGACGGATTGAACACTGAAGCTTTCTTT
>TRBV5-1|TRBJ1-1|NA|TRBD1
CASSPYGGGETEAFF
TGCGCCAGCAGCCCCTACGGAGGGGGCGAGACTGAAGCTTTCTTT
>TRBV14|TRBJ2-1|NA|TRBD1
CASSQLSPGQGPYNEQFF
TGTGCCAGCAGCCAGTTATCGCCGGGACAGGGACCCTACAATGAGCAGTTCTTC
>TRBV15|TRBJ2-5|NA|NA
CATSRDRDTLGETQYF
TGTGCCACCAGCAGAGACCGGGACACTCTTGGGGAGACCCAGTACTTC
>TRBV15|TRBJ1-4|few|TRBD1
CATSAPGQGNFNEKLFF
TGTGCCACCAGCGCACCGGGACAGGGAAACTTCAATGAAAAACTGTTTTTT
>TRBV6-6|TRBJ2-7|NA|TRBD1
CASSRPGQGSYEQYF
TGTGCCAGCAGTCGACCGGGACAGGGGTCCTACGAGCAGTACTTC
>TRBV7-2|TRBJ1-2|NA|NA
CASSFSRGFGDVFYGYTF
TGTGCCAGCAGCTTTAGTCGCGGGTTTGGGGACGTCTTCTATGGCTACACCTTC
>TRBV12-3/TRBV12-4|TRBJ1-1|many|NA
CASRSYRLGHREDTEAFF
TGTGCCAGCAGATCGTATAGGTTGGGACACCGGGAAGACACTGAAGCTTTCTTT
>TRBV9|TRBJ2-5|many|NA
CASSVDGAEETQYF
TGTGCCAGCAGCGTAGACGGGGCGGAAGAGACCCAGTACTTC